These 11 T cell receptor beta chains share one sample of origin, sequenced in a study of identical twins (dated by TCRdb to the mid-2010s). Library construction relied on 5' RACE. TCRdb lists the instrument as Illumina HiSeq 2000. TCRdb reworked the public reads: Q25 trimming with fastp, MiXCR clone assembly, productive beta chains retained. Each record represents a unique CDR3 protein, reported with the most common genes and DNA among its rows. A total of approximately 530,000 distinct CDR3 sequences appear in this sample, approximately 20% of them only once. The top ten clonotypes cover 0.45% to 0.5% of the sample. The sample also formed part of further work on yellow fever vaccine responses in identical twins.

Sequencing was performed on CD4+ T cells sorted from blood. The receptors were sampled from a woman aged 18 to 35 in good health.

This chain links TRBV27 with TRBJ2-1; the match to TRBD2 covers 15 bases. Germline CDR1 MNHEY, CDR2 SMNVEV (reference sequence). J was trimmed by 10 bases and V by 5 bases; bases with no gene match: 6. This CDR3 has 15 amino acids. CDR3 sequence (DNA): TGTGCCAGCAGTACGGGACTAGCGGGAGGTGGGGAGCAGTTCTTC. Protein sequence: CASSTGLAGGGEQFF.

CDR3 nucleotide sequence: TGTGCCAGCAGCTTAGTGCCGGGACTGGGCACAGATACGCAGTATTTT. Its translation: CASSLVPGLGTDTQYF. The gene calls are TRBV7-2 and TRBJ2-3; D possibly corresponds to TRBD2 (6 bases). The CDR3 extends over 16 amino acids. From germline, CDR1 is SGHTA and CDR2 FQGNSA. Trimming stripped 1 base from V and 1 base from J, with 12 bases between.

The chain employs TRBV27 and TRBJ2-2; 15 bases are shared with TRBD2. With V trimmed by 4 bases and J by 5 bases, 2 bases remained unmatched. The CDR3 sequence is 16 residues long. Germline lookup yields CDR1 MNHEY and CDR2 SMNVEV (reference sequence). CDR3 protein: CASSWGTSGRTGELFF. The CDR3 DNA is TGTGCCAGCAGTTGGGGGACTAGCGGGAGGACCGGGGAGCTGTTTTTT.

This clonotype was seen only a few times. The CDR3 sequence: CASRQRDAGTQYF. The CDR3 coding sequence is TGTGCCAGCAGACAACGGGACGCCGGGACCCAGTACTTC. This chain uses TRBV2 with TRBJ2-5; D tentatively reads TRBD1 or TRBD2 (5 bases each). Germline-derived CDR1 and CDR2 are SNHLY and FYNNEI. V shed 6 bases and J shed 7 bases, with 15 bases lying between them. The CDR3 has 13 residues.

The chain combines TRBV4-2 with TRBJ2-3, with TRBD1 identical over 8 bases. The CDR3 is 15 amino acids. In germline, CDR1 is LGHNA, CDR2 YNFKEQ. With 3 bases clipped from V and 2 bases from J, the junction kept 4 bases outside the gene matches. The CDR3 region has the DNA TGTGCCAGCAGCCATCTGGACAGGGACACAGATACGCAGTATTTT. Translated: CASSHLDRDTDTQYF.

The rearrangement joins TRBV27 to TRBJ1-5; the D gene is possibly TRBD1 (6 bases). Germline loops: CDR1 MNHEY, CDR2 SMNVEV (reference sequence). Trimming removed 2 bases from V and 2 bases from J, with 10 bases in between. The CDR3 is 15 residues long. CDR3 nucleotides: TGTGCCAGCAGTTTAATGGGACAAGGCAATCAGCCCCAGCATTTT. Amino acids: CASSLMGQGNQPQHF.

This clonotype was seen a handful of times. The chain couples TRBV3-1 to TRBJ1-1; D possibly corresponds to TRBD1 (5 bases). Trimming took off 6 bases at V and 2 bases at J, with 13 bases between the two ends. The CDR3 sequence is 14 residues long. Germline V gene lookup returns CDR1 LGHDT and CDR2 YNNKEL (reference sequence). CDR3 sequence: CASRDTPGNTEAFF. The CDR3 DNA sequence: TGTGCCAGCAGGGACACGCCTGGCAACACTGAAGCTTTCTTT.

The CDR3 is CASSPGGQRIYEQYF. CDR3 bases: TGTGCCAGCTCACCAGGTGGGCAGAGAATCTACGAGCAGTACTTC. The genes are TRBV18 and TRBJ2-7; no reliable D call. V lost 2 bases and J 3 bases, leaving 14 bases between the germline ends. Looked up from germline, CDR1 is KGHSH and CDR2 is LQKENI. This CDR3 has 15 amino acids.

This clonotype was picked up a small number of times. The chain uses TRBV4-2 and TRBJ2-1; maybe TRBD2 (5 bases). Looked up from germline, CDR1 is LGHNA and CDR2 is YNFKEQ. This CDR3 has 13 amino acids. Trimming removed 4 bases at V and 10 bases at J, with 14 bases between. The CDR3 spells CASSPETSGEQFF. For the CDR3, the DNA is TGTGCCAGCAGCCCAGAGACGAGCGGCGAGCAGTTCTTC.

The chain recombines TRBV7-9 with TRBJ2-5, with a weak D call TRBD2 (7 bases). V gave up 5 bases and J gave up 2 bases, with 18 bases separating them. Germline V lookup: CDR1 SEHNR, CDR2 FQNEAQ (reference sequence). The CDR3 spans 16 residues. This CDR3 is CASSPRGALGQETQYF. As DNA, the CDR3 is TGTGCCAGCAGCCCTCGGGGGGCCCTCGGACAAGAGACCCAGTACTTC.

This clonotype was seen more than once but under ten times. V gene TRBV12-3 or TRBV12-4 combines with J gene TRBJ1-6, with D hard to call. The V and J ends lost 0 bases and 5 bases respectively, with 2 bases between them. The CDR3 totals 13 residues. CDR3 sequence (DNA): TGTGCCAGCAGTTTAGCCAATAATTCACCCCTCCACTTT. Translating it yields CASSLANNSPLHF.